This T cell receptor (beta chain) was identified in a study of CXCR3-negative and CXCR3-positive naive CD8 T cells. The libraries of TRB cDNA were prepared using 5' RACE with UMI labels. TCRdb processed the 5' RACE reads again and assigns one entry to each CDR3 protein, with no DNA. The listing records 84,000 or so distinct CDR3 sequences. This receptor was obtained from a human donor in good health. Some clones in this sample may be carry-over from other donors' samples. Sequencing was carried out using naive CXCR3- CD8+ T cells from blood. Subset given: CD45RO-CCR7+CD27+CD95- naive CD8+ T cells lacking CXCR3 (TNR3-).

CDR3 sequence reads: CSGAGGITDTQYF. V usage is TRBV29-1 and J usage is TRBJ2-3; the D call of TRBD2 rests on TCRdb alone, since no DNA is present to check it. Germline CDR1 SQVTM, CDR2 ANQGSEA. CDR3 length: 13 amino acids.